What follows describes a single T cell receptor (beta chain). This CDR3 has 15 residues. V shed 8 bases and J 0 bases; nucleotides not matched to a gene: 10. TCRdb processed the RT-PCR reads anew with MiXCR; each CDR3 protein has one entry. The sample shows almost 700,000 distinct CDR3 sequences, approximately 14% of them seen only once. The clonotype was recovered from a female donor in good health, serving as a healthy control. Sample: memory CD4+ T cells from blood. The chain employs TRBV12-3 or TRBV12-4 and TRBJ2-7; TRBD1 matches 7 bases. CDR3 in DNA: TGTGCCAGCGGAACAAAGACAGGGTCCTCCTACGAGCAGTACTTC. Encoded protein: CASGTKTGSSYEQYF.